The 31 T cell receptor beta chains presented below share a single source sample, sequenced in a study of control samples from healthy donors and cancer patients. Clones were sequenced by immunoSEQ multiplex PCR, and TCRdb holds only the in-frame ones, with some missing. The table shows about 180,000 clones, with over 85% occurring only once. The sequenced sample was blood. The receptors were sampled from a man aged 30 to 45 in good health.

The chain uses TRBV5-1 and TRBJ1-1; TRBD1 matches 7 bases. This CDR3 is 16 amino acids long. Per germline, CDR1 SGHRS and CDR2 YFSETQ. V lost 4 bases, J lost 1 base, and 10 bases stayed unmatched. Here the CDR3 reads CASSRDSQKTNTEAFF. DNA for the CDR3: TGCGCCAGCAGCCGGGACAGCCAAAAGACGAACACTGAAGCTTTCTTT.

The chain's CDR3 is CAWSLTEKLFF. For the CDR3, the DNA is TGTGCCTGGAGTTTAACAGAAAAACTGTTTTTT. The chain links TRBV30 to TRBJ1-4; D not resolved. CDR1 is GTSNPN, CDR2 SVGIG, per germline (reference sequence). V dropped 2 bases and J dropped 8 bases, with 6 bases sitting between them. This CDR3 region has 11 residues.

This clone is a singleton in its sample. This sequence joins TRBV10-2 and TRBJ1-6, with TRBD1 matching over 8 bases. This CDR3 is 16 amino acids long. Trimming at V came to 6 bases and at J to 9 bases, leaving 13 bases not matched to a gene. Germline V CDR1 and CDR2: WSHSY, SAAADI. In DNA, the CDR3 is TGCGCCAGCAGGGGTGGGCCAGGGGGCCGGTTTTCACCCCTCCACTTT. Translated, it gives CASRGGPGGRFSPLHF.

The chain combines TRBV7-9 with TRBJ1-1; D gene unclear. The CDR3 totals 14 residues. V was shortened by 4 bases and J by 0 bases, with 9 bases between the two germline ends. Germline CDR1 SEHNR, CDR2 FQNEAQ (reference sequence). CDR3 bases: TGTGCCAGCAGCTCCGGCTGGATGAACACTGAAGCTTTCTTT. It encodes CASSSGWMNTEAFF.

This clone occurred once. The chain has TRBV10-1 and TRBJ2-7, with D unclear. Germline assignment: CDR1 WNHNN and CDR2 SYGVQD (reference sequence). The CDR3 runs 14 residues. The germline V and J ends were trimmed by 0 bases and 1 base, with 7 bases remaining between them. The CDR3 is CASSESGSSYEQYF. The CDR3 DNA reads as TGCGCCAGCAGTGAGTCAGGATCTTCCTACGAGCAGTACTTC.

The chain carries TRBV7-2 and TRBJ2-3, with 7 bases lining up with TRBD2. Trimming at V came to 5 bases and at J to 2 bases, leaving 7 bases not matched to a gene. The V gene's germline CDR1 is SGHTA and CDR2 FQGNSA. This CDR3 is 15 amino acids long. CDR3 coding DNA: TGTGCCAGCAGCATCCGGGACTACAACACAGATACGCAGTATTTT. It yields the protein CASSIRDYNTDTQYF. The full variable domain, with the rest looked up from reference TRBV7-2 and TRBJ2-3, is GAGVSQSPSNKVTEKGKDVELRCDPISGHTALYWYRQSLGQGLEFLIYFQGNSAPDKSGLPSDRFSAERTGGSVSTLTIQRTQQEDSAVYLCASSIRDYNTDTQYFGPGTRLTVL.

The rearrangement links TRBV10-3 to TRBJ1-2; possible D gene TRBD1, 5 bases. This CDR3 contains 12 residues. With 2 bases removed from V and 4 bases from J, the gap between germline ends came to 5 bases. Germline V gene lookup returns CDR1 ENHRY and CDR2 SYGVKD. The CDR3 DNA sequence: TGTGCCATCAGTGAGCAGGGCTATGGCTACACCTTC. This gives the protein CAISEQGYGYTF.

This clone appeared once. The gene calls are TRBV7-8 and TRBJ1-2; the D gene is possibly TRBD1 (6 bases). The CDR3 runs 14 residues. Trimming stripped 2 bases from V and 6 bases from J, with 13 bases between. Germline CDR1 is SGHVS and CDR2 is FQNEAQ. For the CDR3, the DNA is TGTGCCAGCAGCTTAATTGGGGGGCCGCATGGCTACACCTTC. This sequence encodes CASSLIGGPHGYTF.

Details on this clone: The sample has other DNA sequences that encode this CDR3 too. The V gene is TRBV18, the J gene TRBJ1-1, with TRBD1 matching over 8 bases. The length of the CDR3 is 14 residues. After removal of 4 bases from V and 1 base from J, the junction contained 2 bases not matched to a gene. Germline CDR1 is KGHSH and CDR2 is LQKENI. CDR3 sequence: CASSLGQGNTEAFF. Here the CDR3 DNA reads TGTGCCAGCTCACTTGGACAGGGGAACACTGAAGCTTTCTTT.

This chain connects TRBV30 to TRBJ1-4, with a possible D match to TRBD1 (5 bases). Germline V CDR1 and CDR2: GTSNPN, SVGIG (reference sequence). This CDR3 spans 12 amino acids. The CDR3 DNA reads TGTGCGGCCGGGACCTCAAATGAAAAACTGTTTTTT. Its translation is CAAGTSNEKLFF.

The chain employs TRBV6-4 and TRBJ1-1; no firm D call. The length of the CDR3 is 13 residues. Germline assignment: CDR1 MRHNA and CDR2 SNTAGT. Trimming stripped 0 bases from V and 2 bases from J, with 4 bases between. For the CDR3, the DNA is TGTGCCAGCAGTGACTCAGATAACACTGAAGCTTTCTTT. It is translated as CASSDSDNTEAFF.

This chain joins TRBV5-5 and TRBJ2-5; the match to TRBD2 covers 10 bases. V was pared by 5 bases and J by 2 bases, with 6 bases of the junction left unmatched. The germline V gene has CDR1 SGHKS and CDR2 YYEKEE (reference sequence). The CDR3 totals 15 residues. The CDR3 loop is CASSRLAGSQETQYF. The CDR3 bases are TGTGCCAGCAGTAGACTAGCGGGCTCTCAAGAGACCCAGTACTTC. Full variable domain (remainder filled in from reference TRBV5-5 and TRBJ2-5): DAGVTQSPTHLIKTRGQQVTLRCSPISGHKSVSWYQQVLGQGPQFIFQYYEKEERGRGNFPDRFSARQFPNYSSELNVNALLLGDSALYLCASSRLAGSQETQYFGPGTRLLVL.

The CDR3 DNA follows: TGTGCCAGCAGGGTCCTAGCGGGGAATTACAATGAGCAGTTCTTC. Translating it yields CASRVLAGNYNEQFF. The chain couples TRBV2 to TRBJ2-1, with 9 bases lining up with TRBD2. The V gene end was trimmed by 6 bases and the J gene end by 4 bases; junction bases not matched to a gene: 7. Germline assignment: CDR1 SNHLY and CDR2 FYNNEI. The CDR3 has 15 amino acids. Complete variable domain (other parts from reference TRBV2 and TRBJ2-1): EPEVTQTPSHQVTQMGQEVILRCVPISNHLYFYWYRQILGQKVEFLVSFYNNEISEKSEIFDDQFSVERPDGSNFTLKIRSTKLEDSAMYFCASRVLAGNYNEQFFGPGTRLTVL.

The chain joins TRBV19 to TRBJ2-1; TRBD2 matches 9 bases. Germline CDR1 and CDR2: LNHDA and SQIVND (reference sequence). V shed 8 bases and J 1 base; nucleotides not matched to a gene: 6. This CDR3 has 15 amino acids. The chain's CDR3 is CASVAGERSYNEQFF. The CDR3 bases are TGTGCCAGTGTAGCGGGAGAAAGGTCCTACAATGAGCAGTTCTTC.

The chain is built from TRBV7-2 and TRBJ2-1; perhaps TRBD2 as D (6 bases). CDR1 and CDR2 (germline): SGHTA, FQGNSA. The CDR3 contains 15 residues. The ends were cut back, 3 bases at V and 0 bases at J, with 9 bases in the middle. The CDR3 loop is CASSFRAGSYNEQFF. CDR3 bases: TGTGCCAGCAGCTTCAGAGCGGGCTCCTACAATGAGCAGTTCTTC.

This chain connects TRBV6-5 to TRBJ1-2, with D perhaps TRBD1 (5 bases). Germline V gives CDR1 MNHEY, CDR2 SVGAGI. The ends were cut back, 4 bases at V and 0 bases at J, with 9 bases in the middle. The CDR3 runs 14 residues. This CDR3 is CASSSVTANYGYTF. CDR3 in DNA: TGTGCCAGCAGTTCCGTGACAGCTAACTATGGCTACACCTTC.

The chain is built from TRBV7-9 and TRBJ1-2, with TRBD1 matching over 9 bases. V shed 1 base and J 11 bases; nucleotides not matched to a gene: 5. The germline CDR1 and CDR2 sequences are SEHNR and FQNEAQ (reference sequence). The CDR3 is 13 amino acids. CDR3 residues: CASSLEQGARYTF. As DNA, the CDR3 is TGTGCCAGCAGCTTAGAACAGGGGGCGAGGTACACCTTC.

The rearrangement joins TRBV6-5 to TRBJ1-4; 8 bases are shared with TRBD1. This CDR3 has 15 residues. The V and J ends lost 6 bases and 4 bases, in that order; junction bases with no gene match: 7. Germline V lookup: CDR1 MNHEY, CDR2 SVGAGI. In nucleotides, the CDR3 is TGTGCCAGCAGGTTCGACAGGGGCTTTAATGAAAAACTGTTTTTT. It encodes CASRFDRGFNEKLFF.

The chain recombines TRBV28 with TRBJ2-7, with 9 positions matching TRBD1. The J segment lost 2 bases and the V segment lost 4 bases, leaving 6 bases of the junction unmatched. This CDR3 spans 15 amino acids. The germline gives CDR1 MDHEN, CDR2 SYDVKM. CDR3 sequence (DNA): TGTGCCAGCAGTTCAGGCGGGACAGGGACCTACGAGCAGTACTTC. Protein sequence: CASSSGGTGTYEQYF.

V is TRBV7-2 and J is TRBJ1-1; D possibly corresponds to TRBD1 (6 bases). This CDR3 is 14 amino acids long. CDR1 is SGHTA, CDR2 FQGNSA, per germline. V was trimmed by 5 bases and J by 1 base, leaving 11 bases between them. CDR3 loop: CASSPTGSNTEAFF. The CDR3 DNA reads TGTGCCAGCAGCCCGACAGGTTCGAACACTGAAGCTTTCTTT.

The chain couples TRBV7-4 to TRBJ2-7; D not certain. This CDR3 has 10 residues. Between the trimmed V and J ends, which lost 7 bases and 3 bases, there was a span of 4 bases. Germline lookup yields CDR1 SGHVT and CDR2 SQSDAQ. As DNA, the CDR3 is TGTGCCAGCAATCGCTACGAGCAGTACTTC. Encoded protein: CASNRYEQYF.

The CDR3 here is CASTGQVDQETQYF. The DNA of the CDR3 is TGTGCCAGCACGGGACAGGTCGACCAAGAGACCCAGTACTTC. This chain uses TRBV6-5 with TRBJ2-5; the match to TRBD1 covers 8 bases. The CDR3 sequence is 14 residues long. V lost 7 bases and J lost 0; bases outside the gene matches: 4. Germline V gene sequence: CDR1 MNHEY, CDR2 SVGAGI.

V gene TRBV19 combines with J gene TRBJ2-5, with 7 bases aligning to TRBD2. The germline gives CDR1 LNHDA, CDR2 SQIVND (reference sequence). J was trimmed by 1 base and V by 5 bases; bases with no gene match: 13. CDR3 length equals 17 residues. CDR3 in DNA: TGTGCCAGTAGTCCGTATGTAGCTGCTAGCGGCCAAGAGACCCAGTACTTC. This encodes CASSPYVAASGQETQYF.

J is TRBJ2-6 and V is TRBV2; 9 bases match TRBD1. Per the germline V gene, CDR1 is SNHLY and CDR2 is FYNNEI. The CDR3 has 15 residues. Trimming cost V 6 bases and J 2 bases; bases outside gene matches: 2. DNA for the CDR3: TGTGCCAGCAGCGACAGGGGGACTGGGGCCAACGTCCTGACTTTC. It translates to CASSDRGTGANVLTF.

V is TRBV6-2 or TRBV6-3 and J is TRBJ2-2; 8 nucleotides match TRBD2. This CDR3 has 15 residues. Germline values: CDR1 MNHEY, CDR2 SVGEGT. With 2 bases clipped from V and 7 bases from J, the junction kept 6 bases outside the gene matches. CDR3 residues: CASSYGGRRNGELFF. The CDR3 DNA is TGTGCCAGCAGTTACGGCGGGAGGAGGAACGGGGAGCTGTTTTTT.

V is TRBV5-6 and J is TRBJ2-3; 8 bases align to TRBD2. The CDR3 is 17 residues long. J gave up 2 bases and V 3 bases, and 11 bases lay outside the gene matches. CDR1 SGHDT and CDR2 YYEEEE come from the germline V gene. The DNA of the CDR3 is TGTGCCAGCAGCTGGACGGGGGGGGCCGGTGTCACAGATACGCAGTATTTT. This sequence encodes CASSWTGGAGVTDTQYF.

The CDR3 region has the DNA TGTGCCAGCAGCGAACAAACCGGGACAGGGAAATTCTACGAGCAGTACTTC. Protein: CASSEQTGTGKFYEQYF. The V call is TRBV3-1 (or the pseudogene TRBV3-2), the J call TRBJ2-7, with 9 bases aligning to TRBD1. The CDR3 loop spans 17 amino acids. Losses at the gene ends were 5 bases for V and 3 bases for J; bases not matched to a gene: 14. CDR1 is LGHDT, CDR2 YNNKEL, per germline (reference sequence).

The chain combines TRBV7-9 with TRBJ1-1; unclear D gene. CDR1 and CDR2 from the germline V gene are SEHNR and FQNEAQ (reference sequence). The CDR3 loop spans 14 amino acids. V was shortened by 5 bases and J by 6 bases, with 16 bases between the two germline ends. In DNA, the CDR3 is TGTGCCAGCAGCAATTCCTTTGCAATATCTGAAGCTTTCTTT. Protein: CASSNSFAISEAFF.

This chain uses TRBV6-2 or TRBV6-3 with TRBJ2-2; D may be TRBD1 (6 bases). There are 15 residues in the CDR3. V gave up 5 bases and J gave up 4 bases, with 14 bases separating them. The germline CDR1 and CDR2 sequences are MNHEY and SVGEGT. The CDR3 here is CASSGGSGGTGELFF. The CDR3 bases are TGTGCCAGCAGTGGGGGCTCGGGCGGCACCGGGGAGCTGTTTTTT.

The genes are TRBV19 and TRBJ2-7, with D possibly TRBD1 on 6 matching bases. Germline CDR1 is LNHDA and CDR2 is SQIVND (reference sequence). The CDR3 spans 14 residues. The ends were cut back, 5 bases at V and 1 base at J, with 12 bases in the middle. This chain's CDR3 is CASSRTARSYEQYF. Written as DNA, the CDR3 is TGTGCCAGTAGTCGGACAGCCCGGTCCTACGAGCAGTACTTC.

This chain joins TRBV28 and TRBJ2-2; D is perhaps TRBD1 (6 bases). Between the trimmed V and J ends, which lost 7 bases and 5 bases, there was a span of 11 bases. Per germline, CDR1 MDHEN and CDR2 SYDVKM. The CDR3 has 13 amino acids. The CDR3 bases are TGTGCCAGCACCCGACAGGAGACCGGGGAGCTGTTTTTT. Translation: CASTRQETGELFF. The whole variable domain, remainder taken from reference TRBV28 and TRBJ2-2, is DVKVTQSSRYLVKRTGEKVFLECVQDMDHENMFWYRQDPGLGLRLIYFSYDVKMKEKGDIPEGYSVSREKKERFSLILESASTNQTSMYLCASTRQETGELFFGEGSRLTVL.